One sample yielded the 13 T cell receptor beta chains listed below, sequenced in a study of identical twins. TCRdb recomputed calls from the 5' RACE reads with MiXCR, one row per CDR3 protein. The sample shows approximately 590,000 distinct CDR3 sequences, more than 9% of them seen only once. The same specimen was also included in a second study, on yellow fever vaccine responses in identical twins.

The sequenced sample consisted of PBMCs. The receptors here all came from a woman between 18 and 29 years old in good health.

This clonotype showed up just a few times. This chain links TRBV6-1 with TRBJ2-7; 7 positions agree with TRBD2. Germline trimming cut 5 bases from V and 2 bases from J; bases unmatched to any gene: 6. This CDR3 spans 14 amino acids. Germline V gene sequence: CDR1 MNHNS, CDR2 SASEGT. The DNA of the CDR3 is TGTGCCAGCAGTCGGGGGGACCTCACCTACGAGCAGTACTTC. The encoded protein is CASSRGDLTYEQYF.

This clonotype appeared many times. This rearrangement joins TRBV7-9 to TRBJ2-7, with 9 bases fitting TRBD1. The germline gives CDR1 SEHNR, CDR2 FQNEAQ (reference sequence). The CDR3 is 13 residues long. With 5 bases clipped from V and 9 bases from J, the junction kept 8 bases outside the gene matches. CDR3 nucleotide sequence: TGTGCCAGCAGCCCCGGGACAGGGAATGGGCAGTACTTC. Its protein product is CASSPGTGNGQYF.

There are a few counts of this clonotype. The DNA for the CDR3 is TGTGCCAGCAGATACGGACTAGGCTACGAGCAGTACTTC. Translating gives CASRYGLGYEQYF. The chain links TRBV27 to TRBJ2-7; 7 positions match TRBD2. Germline V gene data show CDR1 as MNHEY and CDR2 as SMNVEV (reference sequence). J gave up 3 bases and V 6 bases, and 5 bases lay outside the gene matches. The CDR3 length is 13 residues.

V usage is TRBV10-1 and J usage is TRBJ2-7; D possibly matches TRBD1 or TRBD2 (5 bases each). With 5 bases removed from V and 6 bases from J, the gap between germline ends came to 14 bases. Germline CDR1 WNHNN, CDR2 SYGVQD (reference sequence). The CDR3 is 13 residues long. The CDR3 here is CASSRVSGAEQYF. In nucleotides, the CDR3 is TGCGCCAGCAGTAGGGTCTCCGGGGCCGAGCAGTACTTC.

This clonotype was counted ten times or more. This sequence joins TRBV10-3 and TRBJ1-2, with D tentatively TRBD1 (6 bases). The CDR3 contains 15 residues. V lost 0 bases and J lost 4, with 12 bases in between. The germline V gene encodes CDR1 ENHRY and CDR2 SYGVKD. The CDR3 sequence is CAISESNRAAYGYTF. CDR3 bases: TGTGCCATCAGTGAGTCGAACAGGGCCGCCTATGGCTACACCTTC.

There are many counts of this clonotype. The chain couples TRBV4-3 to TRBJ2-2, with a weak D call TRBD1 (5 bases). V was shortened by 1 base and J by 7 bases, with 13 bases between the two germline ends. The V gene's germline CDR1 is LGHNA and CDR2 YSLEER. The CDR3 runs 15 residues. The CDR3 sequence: CASSQVGRWGGELFF. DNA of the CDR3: TGCGCCAGCAGCCAAGTGGGGCGATGGGGCGGGGAGCTGTTTTTT.

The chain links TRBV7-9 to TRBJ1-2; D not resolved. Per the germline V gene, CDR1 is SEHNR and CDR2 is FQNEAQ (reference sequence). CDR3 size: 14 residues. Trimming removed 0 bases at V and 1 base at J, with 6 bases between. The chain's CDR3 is CASSLATLNYGYTF. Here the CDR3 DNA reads TGTGCCAGCAGCTTAGCGACCCTTAACTATGGCTACACCTTC.

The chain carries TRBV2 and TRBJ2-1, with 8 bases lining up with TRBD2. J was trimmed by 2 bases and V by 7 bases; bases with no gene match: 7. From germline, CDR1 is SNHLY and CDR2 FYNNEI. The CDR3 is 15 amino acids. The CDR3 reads CASTEQRGTYNEQFF. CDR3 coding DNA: TGTGCCAGCACCGAGCAGCGGGGGACCTACAATGAGCAGTTCTTC.

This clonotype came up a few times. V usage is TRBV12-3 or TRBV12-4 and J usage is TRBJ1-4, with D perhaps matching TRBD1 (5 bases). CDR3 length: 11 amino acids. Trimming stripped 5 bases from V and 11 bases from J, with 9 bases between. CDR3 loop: CASSMGGKLFF. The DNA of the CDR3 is TGTGCCAGCAGTATGGGGGGTAAACTGTTTTTT.

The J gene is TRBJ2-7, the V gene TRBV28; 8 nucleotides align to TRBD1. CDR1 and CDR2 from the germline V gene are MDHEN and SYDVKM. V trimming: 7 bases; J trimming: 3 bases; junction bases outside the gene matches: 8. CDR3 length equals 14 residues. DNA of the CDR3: TGTGCCAGCACCCCGGGGGACAGGTACTACGAGCAGTACTTC. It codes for CASTPGDRYYEQYF.

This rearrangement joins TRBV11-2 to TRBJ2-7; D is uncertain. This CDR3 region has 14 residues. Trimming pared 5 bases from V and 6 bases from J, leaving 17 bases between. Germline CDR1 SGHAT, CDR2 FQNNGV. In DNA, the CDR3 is TGTGCCAGCAGCCCGACCGCCTCCCCCCCCGAGCAGTACTTC. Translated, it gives CASSPTASPPEQYF.

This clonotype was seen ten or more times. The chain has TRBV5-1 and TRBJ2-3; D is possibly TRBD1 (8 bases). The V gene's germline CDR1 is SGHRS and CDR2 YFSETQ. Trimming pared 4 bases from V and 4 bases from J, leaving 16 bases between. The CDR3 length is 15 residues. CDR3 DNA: TGCGCCAGCAGCCTTACAGGGGGGGAATCAGATACGCAGTATTTT. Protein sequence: CASSLTGGESDTQYF.

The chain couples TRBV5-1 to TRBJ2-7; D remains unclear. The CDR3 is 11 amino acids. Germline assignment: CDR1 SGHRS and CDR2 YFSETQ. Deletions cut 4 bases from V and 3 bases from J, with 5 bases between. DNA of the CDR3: TGCGCCAGCAGCGATCACTACGAGCAGTACTTC. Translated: CASSDHYEQYF. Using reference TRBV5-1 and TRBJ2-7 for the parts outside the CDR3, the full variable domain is KAGVTQTPRYLIKTRGQQVTLSCSPISGHRSVSWYQQTPGQGLQFLFEYFSETQRNKGNFPGRFSGRQFSNSRSEMNVSTLELGDSALYLCASSDHYEQYFGPGTRLTVT.